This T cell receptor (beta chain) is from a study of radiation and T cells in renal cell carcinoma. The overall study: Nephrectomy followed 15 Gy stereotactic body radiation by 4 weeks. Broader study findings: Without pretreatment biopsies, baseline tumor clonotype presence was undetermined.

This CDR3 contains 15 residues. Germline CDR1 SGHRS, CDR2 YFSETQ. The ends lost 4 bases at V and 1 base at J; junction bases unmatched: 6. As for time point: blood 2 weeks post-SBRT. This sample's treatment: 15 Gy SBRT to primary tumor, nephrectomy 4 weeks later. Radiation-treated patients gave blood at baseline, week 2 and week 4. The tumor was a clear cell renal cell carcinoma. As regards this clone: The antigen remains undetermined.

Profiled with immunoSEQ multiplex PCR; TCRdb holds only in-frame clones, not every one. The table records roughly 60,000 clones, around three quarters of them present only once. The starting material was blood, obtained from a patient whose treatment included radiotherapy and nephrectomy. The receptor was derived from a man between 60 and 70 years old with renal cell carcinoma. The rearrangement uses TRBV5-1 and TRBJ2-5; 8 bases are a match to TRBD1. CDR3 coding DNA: TGCGCCAGCAGCCTCCGAACAGGGGGCCAAGAGACCCAGTACTTC. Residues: CASSLRTGGQETQYF.